Shown below are 5 T cell receptor beta chains from a single sample sequenced in a study of identical twins. Each CDR3 protein gets one entry after TCRdb re-called the 5' RACE reads with MiXCR. Among some 630,000 distinct CDR3 sequences, just over 7% were seen once, and the ten largest hold around 1.6%. This same sample was also taken into another study, of yellow fever vaccine responses in identical twins.

Sequenced: PBMCs. The receptors stem from a woman between 18 and 30 years old in good health.

This clonotype turned up a few times. V is TRBV11-1 and J is TRBJ2-1, with 14 bases identical to TRBD2. The CDR3 contains 18 residues. Trimming removed 5 bases from V and 4 bases from J; junction bases left unmatched: 10. Per germline, CDR1 SGHAT and CDR2 FQDESV (reference sequence). Here the CDR3 reads CASSPGLAGAGLYNEQFF. In DNA form, the CDR3 reads TGTGCCAGCAGCCCGGGACTAGCGGGAGCAGGGCTTTACAATGAGCAGTTCTTC.

The V call is TRBV6-5, the J call TRBJ2-1, with 8 bases lining up with TRBD2. Unmatched junction bases numbered 7, after V lost 4 bases and J lost 8 bases. CDR3 length equals 14 residues. The germline gives CDR1 MNHEY, CDR2 SVGAGI. The DNA of the CDR3 is TGTGCCAGCAGTTGGGGCGGGGGGAATGATGAGCAGTTCTTC. This codes for CASSWGGGNDEQFF.

V is TRBV9 and J is TRBJ2-5; 13 bases are shared with TRBD2. The CDR3 is made up of 16 amino acids. Germline loops: CDR1 SGDLS, CDR2 YYNGEE. With V trimmed by 0 bases and J by 5 bases, 4 bases remained unmatched. CDR3 residues: CASSVGGLAGEETQYF. The CDR3 DNA is TGTGCCAGCAGCGTAGGAGGACTAGCGGGAGAGGAGACCCAGTACTTC. The full variable domain, in which reference TRBV9 and TRBJ2-5 provide the parts outside the CDR3, is DSGVTQTPKHLITATGQRVTLRCSPRSGDLSVYWYQQSLDQGLQFLIQYYNGEERAKGNILERFSAQQFPDLHSELNLSSLELGDSALYFCASSVGGLAGEETQYFGPGTRLLVL.

This clonotype was seen repeatedly, ten times or more. The CDR3, as DNA: TGTGCCAGCAGCCGACGACAGAGTTCCCCACGTACTGAAGCTTTCTTT. This encodes CASSRRQSSPRTEAFF. The chain is built from TRBV5-6 and TRBJ1-1, with D perhaps TRBD1 (5 bases). V lost 4 bases and J lost 5, with 21 bases in between. Germline values: CDR1 SGHDT, CDR2 YYEEEE. CDR3 length: 16 amino acids. The complete variable domain, with remaining parts taken from reference TRBV5-6 and TRBJ1-1, reads DAGVTQSPTHLIKTRGQQVTLRCSPKSGHDTVSWYQQALGQGPQFIFQYYEEEERQRGNFPDRFSGHQFPNYSSELNVNALLLGDSALYLCASSRRQSSPRTEAFFGQGTRLTVV.

The rearrangement links TRBV2 to TRBJ2-1, with D possibly matching TRBD2 (6 bases). V shed 2 bases and J shed 8 bases, with 16 bases lying between them. The CDR3 sequence is 15 residues long. CDR1 is SNHLY, CDR2 FYNNEI, per germline. CDR3 bases: TGTGCCAGCAGTGAAACCCCAGCCCCGGGAGATGAGCAGTTCTTC. It codes for CASSETPAPGDEQFF.